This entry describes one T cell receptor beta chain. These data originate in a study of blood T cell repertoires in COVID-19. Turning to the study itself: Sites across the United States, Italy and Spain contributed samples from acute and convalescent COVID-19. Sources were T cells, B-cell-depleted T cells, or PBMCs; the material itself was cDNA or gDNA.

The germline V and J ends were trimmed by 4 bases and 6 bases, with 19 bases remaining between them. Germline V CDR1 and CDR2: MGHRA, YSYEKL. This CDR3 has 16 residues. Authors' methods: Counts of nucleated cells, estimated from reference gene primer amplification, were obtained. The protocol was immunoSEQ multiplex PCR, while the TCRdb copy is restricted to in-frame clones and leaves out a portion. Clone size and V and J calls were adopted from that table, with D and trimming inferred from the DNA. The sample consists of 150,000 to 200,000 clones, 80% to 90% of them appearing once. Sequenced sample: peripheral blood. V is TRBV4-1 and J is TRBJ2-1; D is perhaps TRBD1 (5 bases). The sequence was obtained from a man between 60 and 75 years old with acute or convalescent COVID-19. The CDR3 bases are TGCGCCAGCAGCCGGCAGTTACAACAAAGGGGCAATGAGCAGTTCTTC. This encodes CASSRQLQQRGNEQFF.